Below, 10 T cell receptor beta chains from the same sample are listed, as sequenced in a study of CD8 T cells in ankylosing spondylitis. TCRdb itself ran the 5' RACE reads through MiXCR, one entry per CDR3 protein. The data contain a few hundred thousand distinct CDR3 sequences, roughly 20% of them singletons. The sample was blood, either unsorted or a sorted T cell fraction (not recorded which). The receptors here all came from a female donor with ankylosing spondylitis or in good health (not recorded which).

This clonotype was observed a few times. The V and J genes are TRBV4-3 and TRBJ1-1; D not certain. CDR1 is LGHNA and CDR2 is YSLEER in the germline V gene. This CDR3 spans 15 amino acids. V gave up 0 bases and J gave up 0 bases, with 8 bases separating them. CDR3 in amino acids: CASSQDPSMNTEAFF. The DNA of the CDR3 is TGCGCCAGCAGCCAAGATCCTTCCATGAACACTGAAGCTTTCTTT.

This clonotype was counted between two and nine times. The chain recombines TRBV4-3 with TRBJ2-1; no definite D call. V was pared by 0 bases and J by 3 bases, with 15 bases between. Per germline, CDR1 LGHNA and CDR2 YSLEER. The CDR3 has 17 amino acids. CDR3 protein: CASSQDFGRVVYNEQFF. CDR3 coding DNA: TGCGCCAGCAGCCAAGATTTTGGTAGAGTAGTCTACAATGAGCAGTTCTTC.

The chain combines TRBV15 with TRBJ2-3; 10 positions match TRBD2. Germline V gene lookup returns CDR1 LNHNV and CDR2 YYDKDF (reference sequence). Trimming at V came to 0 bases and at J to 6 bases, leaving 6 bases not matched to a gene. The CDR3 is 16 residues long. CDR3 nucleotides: TGTGCCACCAGCAGAGATCTAGCGGGAGCGTCGGATACGCAGTATTTT. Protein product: CATSRDLAGASDTQYF.

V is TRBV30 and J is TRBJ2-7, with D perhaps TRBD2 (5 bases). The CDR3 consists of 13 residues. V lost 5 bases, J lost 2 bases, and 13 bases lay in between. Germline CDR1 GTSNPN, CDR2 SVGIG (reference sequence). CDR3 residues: CAWRPGSTYEQYF. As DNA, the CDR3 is TGTGCCTGGCGCCCGGGGTCCACCTACGAGCAGTACTTC.

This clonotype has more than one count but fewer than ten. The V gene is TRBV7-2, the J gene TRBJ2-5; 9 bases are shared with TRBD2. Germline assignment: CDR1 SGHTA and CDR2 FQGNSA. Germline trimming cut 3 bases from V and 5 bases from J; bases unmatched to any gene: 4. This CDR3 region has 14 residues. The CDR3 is CASSFSGSGETQYF. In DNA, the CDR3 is TGTGCCAGCAGCTTTAGCGGGAGTGGGGAGACCCAGTACTTC.

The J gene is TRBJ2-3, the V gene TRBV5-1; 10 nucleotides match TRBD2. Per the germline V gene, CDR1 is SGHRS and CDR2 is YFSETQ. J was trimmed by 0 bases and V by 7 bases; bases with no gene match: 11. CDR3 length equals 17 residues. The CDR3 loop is CASRPASGSLSTDTQYF. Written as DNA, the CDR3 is TGCGCCAGCCGCCCAGCTAGCGGGAGCCTCAGCACAGATACGCAGTATTTT.

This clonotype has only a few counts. CDR3 residues: CASSHYGGESADTQYF. The CDR3, as DNA: TGTGCCAGCAGCCATTATGGGGGAGAGAGTGCAGATACGCAGTATTTT. The V gene is TRBV7-9, the J gene TRBJ2-3, with D perhaps being TRBD1 or TRBD2 (5 bases each). Trimming pared 5 bases from V and 4 bases from J, leaving 19 bases between. The CDR3 runs to 16 residues. The germline V gene encodes CDR1 SEHNR and CDR2 FQNEAQ (reference sequence).

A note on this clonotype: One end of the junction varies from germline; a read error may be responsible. Written as DNA, the CDR3 is TGTGCCGGCAGCTTGGGAGGGTGGGGCACTGAAGCTTTCTTT. It encodes CAGSLGGWGTEAFF. The chain combines TRBV5-6 with TRBJ1-1; D uncertain. Germline V gene lookup returns CDR1 SGHDT and CDR2 YYEEEE. The CDR3 contains 14 residues.

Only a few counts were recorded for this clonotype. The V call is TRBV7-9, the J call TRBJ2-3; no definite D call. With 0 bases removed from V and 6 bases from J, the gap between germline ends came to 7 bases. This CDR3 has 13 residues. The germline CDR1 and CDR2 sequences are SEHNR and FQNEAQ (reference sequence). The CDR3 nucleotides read TGTGCCAGCAGCTTAGCCCGGGTGGATACGCAGTATTTT. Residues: CASSLARVDTQYF.

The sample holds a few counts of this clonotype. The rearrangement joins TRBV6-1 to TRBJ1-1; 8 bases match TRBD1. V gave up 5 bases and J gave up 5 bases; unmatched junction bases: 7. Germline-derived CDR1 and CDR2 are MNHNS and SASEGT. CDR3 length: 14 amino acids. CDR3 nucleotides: TGTGCCAGCAGTCGACAGGGGACTATGACTGAAGCTTTCTTT. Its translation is CASSRQGTMTEAFF.